Below, 5 T cell receptor beta chains from the same sample are listed, as sequenced in a study of cytomegalovirus exposure and HLA in healthy donors. In the PCR, 60 Vbeta and 13 Jbeta primers were used. TCRdb keeps only in-frame clones here, not all; method: immunoSEQ multiplex PCR. The sample records about 170,000 clones, roughly 70% being singletons. The sequencing input was PBMCs. Every receptor here comes from a man in his forties in good health and CMV-seropositive.

This clone has a handful of counts. The chain carries TRBV29-1 and TRBJ1-2; 8 positions agree with TRBD1. The CDR3 covers 12 residues. Germline V CDR1 and CDR2: SQVTM, ANQGSEA. The V gene end was trimmed by 7 bases and the J gene end by 8 bases; junction bases not matched to a gene: 9. The DNA of the CDR3 is TGCAGCGGAGCTACAGGGGGAAGGGGCTACACCTTC. It is translated as CSGATGGRGYTF.

V and J are TRBV7-2 and TRBJ1-2; maybe TRBD1 (5 bases). Trimming shortened V by 1 base and J by 6 bases, and 6 bases separated the two germline ends. The CDR3 runs to 12 residues. Germline V gives CDR1 SGHTA, CDR2 FQGNSA. The CDR3 DNA is TGTGCCAGCAGCTTAGGGGGGGATGGCTACACCTTC. Encoded protein: CASSLGGDGYTF.

The chain carries TRBV27 and TRBJ1-6; D is perhaps TRBD1 (5 bases). CDR3 length: 20 amino acids. V shed 4 bases and J shed 2 bases, with 24 bases lying between them. The germline CDR1 and CDR2 sequences are MNHEY and SMNVEV (reference sequence). CDR3 DNA: TGTGCCAGCAGTTCATGGCTCCCGGGACTTCCCGCGGCCTATAATTCACCCCTCCACTTT. It specifies CASSSWLPGLPAAYNSPLHF.

The genes are TRBV7-9 and TRBJ2-2, with D possibly matching TRBD1 (6 bases). Germline CDR1 and CDR2: SEHNR and FQNEAQ (reference sequence). This CDR3 is 15 amino acids long. Between the trimmed V and J ends, which lost 2 bases and 6 bases, there was a span of 13 bases. CDR3 in amino acids: CASSLTGKGSGELFF. The DNA of the CDR3 is TGTGCCAGCAGCTTAACAGGGAAAGGGTCCGGGGAGCTGTTTTTT.

The gene calls are TRBV5-1 and TRBJ2-3; no definite D call. Germline lookup yields CDR1 SGHRS and CDR2 YFSETQ. V was cut by 2 bases and J by 2 bases, with 9 bases left in between. The length of the CDR3 is 14 residues. The DNA for the CDR3 is TGCGCCAGCAGCTTCGGTGTTCCCACAGATACGCAGTATTTT. Protein product: CASSFGVPTDTQYF. Complete variable domain (other parts from reference TRBV5-1 and TRBJ2-3): KAGVTQTPRYLIKTRGQQVTLSCSPISGHRSVSWYQQTPGQGLQFLFEYFSETQRNKGNFPGRFSGRQFSNSRSEMNVSTLELGDSALYLCASSFGVPTDTQYFGPGTRLTVL.